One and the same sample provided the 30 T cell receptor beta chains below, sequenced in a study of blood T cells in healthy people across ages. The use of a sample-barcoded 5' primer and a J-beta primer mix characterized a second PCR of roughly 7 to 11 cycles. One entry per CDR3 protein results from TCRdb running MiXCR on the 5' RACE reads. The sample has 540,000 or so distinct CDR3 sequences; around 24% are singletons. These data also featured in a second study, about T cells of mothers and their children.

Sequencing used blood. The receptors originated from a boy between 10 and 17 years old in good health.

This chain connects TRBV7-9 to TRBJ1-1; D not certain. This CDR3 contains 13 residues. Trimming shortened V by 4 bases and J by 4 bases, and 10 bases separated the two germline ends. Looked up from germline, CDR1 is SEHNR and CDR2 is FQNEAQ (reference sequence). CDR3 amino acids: CASSSTVGTEAFF. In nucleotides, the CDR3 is TGTGCCAGCAGCTCTACGGTGGGCACTGAAGCTTTCTTT.

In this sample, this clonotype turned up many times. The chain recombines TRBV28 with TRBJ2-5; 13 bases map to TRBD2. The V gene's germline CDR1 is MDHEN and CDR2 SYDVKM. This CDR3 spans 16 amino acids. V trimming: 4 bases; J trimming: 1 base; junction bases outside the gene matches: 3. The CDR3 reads CASSSRTSGGQETQYF. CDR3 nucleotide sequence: TGTGCCAGCAGTTCCCGGACTAGCGGGGGCCAAGAGACCCAGTACTTC.

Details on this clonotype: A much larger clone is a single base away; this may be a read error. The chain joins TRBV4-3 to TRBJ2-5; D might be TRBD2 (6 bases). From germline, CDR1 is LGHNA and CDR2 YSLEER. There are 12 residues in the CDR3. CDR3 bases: TGCGCCAGCAGCCAAGTTTCGGGGGAGAAGTTCTTC. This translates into CASSQVSGEKFF.

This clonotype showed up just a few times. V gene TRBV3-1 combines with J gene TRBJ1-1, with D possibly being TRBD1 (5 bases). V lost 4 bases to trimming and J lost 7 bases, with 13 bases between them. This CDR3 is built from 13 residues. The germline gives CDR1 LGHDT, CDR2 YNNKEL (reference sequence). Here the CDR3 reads CASSRRQTGEAFF. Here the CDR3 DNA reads TGTGCCAGCAGCCGCCGACAGACGGGTGAAGCTTTCTTT.

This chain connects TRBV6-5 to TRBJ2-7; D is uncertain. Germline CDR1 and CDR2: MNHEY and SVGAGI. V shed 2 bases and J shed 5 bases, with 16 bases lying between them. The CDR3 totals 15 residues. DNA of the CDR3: TGTGCCAGCAGTTACCTTAGTTCGGGCCCGGACGAGCAGTACTTC. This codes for CASSYLSSGPDEQYF.

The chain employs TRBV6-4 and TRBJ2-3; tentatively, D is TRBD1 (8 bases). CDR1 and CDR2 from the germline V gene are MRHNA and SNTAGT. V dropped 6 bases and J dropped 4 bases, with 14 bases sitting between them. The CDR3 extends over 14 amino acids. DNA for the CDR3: TGTGCCAGCAGCCAAACAGGGGGGGCAGATACGCAGTATTTT. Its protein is CASSQTGGADTQYF.

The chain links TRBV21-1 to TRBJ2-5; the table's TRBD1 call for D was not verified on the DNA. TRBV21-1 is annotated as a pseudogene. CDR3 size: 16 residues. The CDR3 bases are TGTGCCAGCAGCAAAGCTGGCGTGGTTAGGGGAGAGACCCAGTACTTC. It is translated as CASSKAGVVRGETQYF.

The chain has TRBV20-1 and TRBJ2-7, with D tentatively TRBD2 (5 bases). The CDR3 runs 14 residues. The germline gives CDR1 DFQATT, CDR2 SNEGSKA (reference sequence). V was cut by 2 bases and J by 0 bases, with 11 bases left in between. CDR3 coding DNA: TGCAGTGCTAGATACGGGGATAGCTCCTACGAGCAGTACTTC. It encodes CSARYGDSSYEQYF.

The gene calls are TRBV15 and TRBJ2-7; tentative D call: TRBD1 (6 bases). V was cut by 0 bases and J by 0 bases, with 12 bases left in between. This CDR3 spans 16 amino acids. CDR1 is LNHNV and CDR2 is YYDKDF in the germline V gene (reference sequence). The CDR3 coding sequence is TGTGCCACCAGCAGAGACCGGGACACGAGCTCCTACGAGCAGTACTTC. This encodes CATSRDRDTSSYEQYF.

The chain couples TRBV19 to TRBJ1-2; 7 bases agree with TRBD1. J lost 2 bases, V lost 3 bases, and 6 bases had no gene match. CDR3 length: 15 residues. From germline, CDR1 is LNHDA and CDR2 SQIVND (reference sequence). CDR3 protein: CASSIFGTENYGYTF. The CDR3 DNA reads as TGTGCCAGTAGTATCTTCGGGACAGAAAACTATGGCTACACCTTC.

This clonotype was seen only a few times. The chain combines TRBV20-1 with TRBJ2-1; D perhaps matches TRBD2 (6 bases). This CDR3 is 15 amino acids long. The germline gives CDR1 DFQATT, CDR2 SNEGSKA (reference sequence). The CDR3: CSPTGSGSAYNEQFF. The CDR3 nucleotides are TGCAGCCCGACTGGTTCCGGGAGCGCCTACAATGAGCAGTTCTTC.

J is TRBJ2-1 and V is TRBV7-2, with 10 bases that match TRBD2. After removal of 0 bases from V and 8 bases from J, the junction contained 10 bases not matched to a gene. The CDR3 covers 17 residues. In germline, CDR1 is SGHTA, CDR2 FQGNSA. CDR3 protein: CASSLARLAGVFDEQFF. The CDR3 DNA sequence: TGTGCCAGCAGCTTAGCTCGGCTAGCGGGAGTATTCGATGAGCAGTTCTTC.

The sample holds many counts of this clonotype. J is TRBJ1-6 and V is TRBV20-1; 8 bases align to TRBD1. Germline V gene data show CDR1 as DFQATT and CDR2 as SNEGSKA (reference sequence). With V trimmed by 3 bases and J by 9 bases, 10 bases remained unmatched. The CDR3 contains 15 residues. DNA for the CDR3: TGCAGTGCTAGCGCCTCAACAGGGGGATTTTCACCCCTCCACTTT. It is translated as CSASASTGGFSPLHF.

CDR3 bases: TGTGCCAGCAGTTATAGTAGCCACAATGAGCAGTTCTTC. Its translation is CASSYSSHNEQFF. V usage is TRBV6-2 or TRBV6-3 and J usage is TRBJ2-1; no definite D call. This CDR3 spans 13 amino acids. Germline loops: CDR1 MNHEY, CDR2 SVGEGT. V was trimmed by 3 bases and J by 5 bases, leaving 8 bases between them.

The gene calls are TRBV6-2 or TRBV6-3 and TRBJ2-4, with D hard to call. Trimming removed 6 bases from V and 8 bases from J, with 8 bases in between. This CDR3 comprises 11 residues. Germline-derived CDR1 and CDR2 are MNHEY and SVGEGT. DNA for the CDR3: TGTGCCAGCAGAGTGCTCGACATTCAGTACTTC. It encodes CASRVLDIQYF.

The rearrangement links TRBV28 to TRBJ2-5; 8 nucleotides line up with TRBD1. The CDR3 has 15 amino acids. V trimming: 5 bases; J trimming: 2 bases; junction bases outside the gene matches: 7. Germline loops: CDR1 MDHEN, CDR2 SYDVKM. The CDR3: CASSPPGQGQETQYF. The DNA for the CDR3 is TGTGCCAGCAGTCCCCCCGGACAGGGACAAGAGACCCAGTACTTC.

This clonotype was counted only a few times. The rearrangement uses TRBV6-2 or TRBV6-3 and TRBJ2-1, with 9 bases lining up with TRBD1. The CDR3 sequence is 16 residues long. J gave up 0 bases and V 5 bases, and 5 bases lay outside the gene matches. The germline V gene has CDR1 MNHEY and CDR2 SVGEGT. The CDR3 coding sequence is TGTGCCAGCAGTGGGACAGGGTTCCACTCCTACAATGAGCAGTTCTTC. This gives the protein CASSGTGFHSYNEQFF.

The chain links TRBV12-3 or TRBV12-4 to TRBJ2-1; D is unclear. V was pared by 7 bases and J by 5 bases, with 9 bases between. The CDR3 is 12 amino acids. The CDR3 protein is CASNGIDNEQFF. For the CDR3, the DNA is TGTGCCAGCAACGGTATCGACAATGAGCAGTTCTTC.

The CDR3 nucleotides are TGTGCCAGCAGCCCACGGACAGGGGAGGCCGGGGAGCTGTTTTTT. It translates to CASSPRTGEAGELFF. V usage is TRBV9 and J usage is TRBJ2-2; 9 bases line up with TRBD1. V was pared by 4 bases and J by 6 bases, with 7 bases of the junction left unmatched. CDR3 length equals 15 residues. Germline V gene sequence: CDR1 SGDLS, CDR2 YYNGEE.

Written as DNA, the CDR3 is TGTGCCAGCAGGAGGATCGGGGCTATTGCCTACAATGAGCAGTTCTTC. Amino acids: CASRRIGAIAYNEQFF. J is TRBJ2-5 and V is TRBV25-1; the D gene could be TRBD1 or TRBD2 (5 bases each). The end of the DNA fits TRBJ2-1 better, so the J call may be wrong. CDR1 MGHDK and CDR2 SYGVNS come from the germline V gene. The CDR3 contains 16 residues.

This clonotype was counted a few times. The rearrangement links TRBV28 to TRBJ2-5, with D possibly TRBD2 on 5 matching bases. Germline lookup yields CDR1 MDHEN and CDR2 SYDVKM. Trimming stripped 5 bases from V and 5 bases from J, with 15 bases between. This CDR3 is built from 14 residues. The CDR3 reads CASSQGVGGETQYF. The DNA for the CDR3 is TGTGCCAGCAGTCAAGGTGTTGGCGGGGAGACCCAGTACTTC.

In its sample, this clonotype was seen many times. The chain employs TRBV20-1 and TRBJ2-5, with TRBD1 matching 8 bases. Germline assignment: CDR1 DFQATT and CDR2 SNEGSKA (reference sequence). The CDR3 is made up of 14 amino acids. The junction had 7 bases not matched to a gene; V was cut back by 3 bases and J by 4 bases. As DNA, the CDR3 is TGCAGTGCTAGGGTCAGGGGGCTATCAGAGACCCAGTACTTC. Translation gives CSARVRGLSETQYF.

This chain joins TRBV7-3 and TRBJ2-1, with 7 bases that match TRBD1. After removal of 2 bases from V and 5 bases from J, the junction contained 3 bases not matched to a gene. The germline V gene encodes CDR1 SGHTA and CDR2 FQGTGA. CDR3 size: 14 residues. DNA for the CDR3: TGTGCCAGCAGCTTAGGGACAGCCCACAATGAGCAGTTCTTC. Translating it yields CASSLGTAHNEQFF.

The CDR3 region is CASSRPAGFEQYF. The CDR3 nucleotides are TGTGCCAGCAGCCGCCCAGCGGGGTTCGAGCAGTACTTC. The J gene is TRBJ2-7, the V gene TRBV6-2 or TRBV6-3, with 7 bases lining up with TRBD2. V was pared by 6 bases and J by 6 bases, with 8 bases of the junction left unmatched. Germline V gene lookup returns CDR1 MNHEY and CDR2 SVGEGT. The CDR3 totals 13 residues.

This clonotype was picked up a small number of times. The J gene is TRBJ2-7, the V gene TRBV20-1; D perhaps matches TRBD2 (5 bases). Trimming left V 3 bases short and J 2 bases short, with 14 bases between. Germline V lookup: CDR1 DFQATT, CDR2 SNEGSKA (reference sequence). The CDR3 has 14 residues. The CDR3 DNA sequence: TGCAGTGCTAGTGAAGGGAGACCTACCTACGAGCAGTACTTC. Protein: CSASEGRPTYEQYF.

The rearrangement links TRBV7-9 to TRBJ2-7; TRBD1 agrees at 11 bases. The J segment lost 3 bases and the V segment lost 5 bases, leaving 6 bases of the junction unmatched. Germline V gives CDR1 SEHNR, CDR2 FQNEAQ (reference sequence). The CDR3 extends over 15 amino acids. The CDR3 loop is CASSPEDRGHYEQYF. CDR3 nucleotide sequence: TGTGCCAGCAGCCCGGAGGACAGGGGGCACTACGAGCAGTACTTC.

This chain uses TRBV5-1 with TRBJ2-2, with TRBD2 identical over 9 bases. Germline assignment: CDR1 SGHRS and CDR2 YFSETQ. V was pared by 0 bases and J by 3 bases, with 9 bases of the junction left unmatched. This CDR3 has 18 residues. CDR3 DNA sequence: TGCGCCAGCAGCTTGGTAGTAGCGGGAGATATGGACACCGGGGAGCTGTTTTTT. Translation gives CASSLVVAGDMDTGELFF.

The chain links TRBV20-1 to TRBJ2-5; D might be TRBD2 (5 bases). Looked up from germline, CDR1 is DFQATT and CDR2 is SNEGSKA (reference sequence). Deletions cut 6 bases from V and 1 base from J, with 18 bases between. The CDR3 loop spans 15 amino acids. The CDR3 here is CSAPGINSIQETQYF. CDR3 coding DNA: TGCAGTGCCCCGGGGATAAACAGTATCCAAGAGACCCAGTACTTC.

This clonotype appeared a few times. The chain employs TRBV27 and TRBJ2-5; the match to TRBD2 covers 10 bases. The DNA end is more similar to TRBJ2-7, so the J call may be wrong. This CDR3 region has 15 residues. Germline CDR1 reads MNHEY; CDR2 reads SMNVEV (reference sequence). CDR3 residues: CASSQPSGRAYEQYF. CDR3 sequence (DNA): TGTGCCAGCAGTCAACCCAGCGGGAGGGCCTACGAGCAGTACTTC.

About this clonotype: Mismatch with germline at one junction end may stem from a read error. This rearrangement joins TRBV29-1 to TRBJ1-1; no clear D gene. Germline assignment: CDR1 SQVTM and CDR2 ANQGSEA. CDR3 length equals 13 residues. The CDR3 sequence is CSVEDTAPTGAFF. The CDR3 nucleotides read TGCAGCGTTGAAGACACAGCACCCACTGGAGCTTTCTTT.